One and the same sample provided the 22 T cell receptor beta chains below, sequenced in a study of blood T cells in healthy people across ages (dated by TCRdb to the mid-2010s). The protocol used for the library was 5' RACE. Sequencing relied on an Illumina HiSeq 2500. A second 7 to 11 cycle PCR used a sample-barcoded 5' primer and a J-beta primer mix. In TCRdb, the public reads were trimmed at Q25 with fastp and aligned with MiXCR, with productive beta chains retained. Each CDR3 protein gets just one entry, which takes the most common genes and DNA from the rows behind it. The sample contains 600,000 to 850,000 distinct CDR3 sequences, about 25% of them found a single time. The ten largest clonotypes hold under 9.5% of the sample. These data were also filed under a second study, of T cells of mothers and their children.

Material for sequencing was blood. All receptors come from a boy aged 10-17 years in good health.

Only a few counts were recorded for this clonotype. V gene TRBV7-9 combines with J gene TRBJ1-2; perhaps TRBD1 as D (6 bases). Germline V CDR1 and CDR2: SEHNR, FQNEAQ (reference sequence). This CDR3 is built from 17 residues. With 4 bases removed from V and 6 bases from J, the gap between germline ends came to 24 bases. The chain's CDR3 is CASSSALLSGAQDGYTF. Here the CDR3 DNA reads TGTGCCAGCAGCTCAGCGCTACTATCAGGGGCTCAGGATGGCTACACCTTC.

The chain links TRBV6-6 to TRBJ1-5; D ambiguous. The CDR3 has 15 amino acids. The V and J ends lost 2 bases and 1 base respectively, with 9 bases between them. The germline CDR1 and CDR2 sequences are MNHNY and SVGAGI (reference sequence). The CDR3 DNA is TGTGCCAGCAGTTACCCTGGACGGAGCAATCAGCCCCAGCATTTT. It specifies CASSYPGRSNQPQHF.

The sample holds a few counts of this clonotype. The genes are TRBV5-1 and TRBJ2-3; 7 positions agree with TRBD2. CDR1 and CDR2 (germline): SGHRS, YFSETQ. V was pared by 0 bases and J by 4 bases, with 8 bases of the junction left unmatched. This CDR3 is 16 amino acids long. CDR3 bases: TGCGCCAGCAGCTTGGCCCGGGGGGTTATCTCAGATACGCAGTATTTT. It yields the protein CASSLARGVISDTQYF. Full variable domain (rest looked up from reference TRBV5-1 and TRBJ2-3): KAGVTQTPRYLIKTRGQQVTLSCSPISGHRSVSWYQQTPGQGLQFLFEYFSETQRNKGNFPGRFSGRQFSNSRSEMNVSTLELGDSALYLCASSLARGVISDTQYFGPGTRLTVL.

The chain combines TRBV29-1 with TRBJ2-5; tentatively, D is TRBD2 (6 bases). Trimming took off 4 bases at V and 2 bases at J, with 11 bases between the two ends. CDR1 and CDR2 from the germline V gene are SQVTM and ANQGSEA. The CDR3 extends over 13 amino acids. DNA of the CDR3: TGCAGCGTTGGGGTTAGCGGACAAGAGACCCAGTACTTC. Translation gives CSVGVSGQETQYF.

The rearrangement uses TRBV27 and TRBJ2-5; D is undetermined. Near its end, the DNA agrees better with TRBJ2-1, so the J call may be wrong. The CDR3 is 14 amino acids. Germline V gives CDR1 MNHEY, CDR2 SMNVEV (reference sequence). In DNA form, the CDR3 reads TGTGCCAGCAGTTCGGTAACCGCCTACAATGAGCAGTTCTTC. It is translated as CASSSVTAYNEQFF.

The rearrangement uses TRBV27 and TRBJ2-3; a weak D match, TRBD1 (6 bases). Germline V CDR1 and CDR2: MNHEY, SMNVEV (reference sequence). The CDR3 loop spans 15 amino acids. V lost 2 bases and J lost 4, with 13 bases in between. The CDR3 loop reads CASSLHAEGADTQYF. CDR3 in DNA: TGTGCCAGCAGTTTACATGCCGAGGGGGCAGATACGCAGTATTTT.

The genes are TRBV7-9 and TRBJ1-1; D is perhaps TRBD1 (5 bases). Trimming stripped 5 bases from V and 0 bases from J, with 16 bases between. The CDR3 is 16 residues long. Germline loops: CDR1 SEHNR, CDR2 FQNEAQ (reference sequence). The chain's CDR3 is CASSHRQGALNTEAFF. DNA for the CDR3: TGTGCCAGCAGCCATCGCCAGGGCGCTTTGAACACTGAAGCTTTCTTT.

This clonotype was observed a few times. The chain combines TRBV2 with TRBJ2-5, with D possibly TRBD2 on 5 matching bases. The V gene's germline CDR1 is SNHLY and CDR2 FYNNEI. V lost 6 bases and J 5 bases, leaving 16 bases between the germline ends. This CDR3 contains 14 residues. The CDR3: CASRRVSLEETQYF. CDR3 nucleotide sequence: TGTGCCAGCAGGAGGGTCTCCCTCGAGGAGACCCAGTACTTC.

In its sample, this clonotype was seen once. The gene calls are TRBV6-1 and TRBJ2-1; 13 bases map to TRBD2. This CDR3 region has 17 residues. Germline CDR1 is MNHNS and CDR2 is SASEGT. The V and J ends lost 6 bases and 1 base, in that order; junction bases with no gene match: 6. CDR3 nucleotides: TGTGCCAGCAGGGAGACTAGCGGGGGGCTTTCCTACAATGAGCAGTTCTTC. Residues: CASRETSGGLSYNEQFF.

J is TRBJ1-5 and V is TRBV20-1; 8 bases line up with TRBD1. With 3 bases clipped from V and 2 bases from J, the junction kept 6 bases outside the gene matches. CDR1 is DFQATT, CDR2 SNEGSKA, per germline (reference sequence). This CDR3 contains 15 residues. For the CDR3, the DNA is TGCAGTGCTAGTCAGAACAGGGGGGGCAATCAGCCCCAGCATTTT. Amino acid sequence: CSASQNRGGNQPQHF.

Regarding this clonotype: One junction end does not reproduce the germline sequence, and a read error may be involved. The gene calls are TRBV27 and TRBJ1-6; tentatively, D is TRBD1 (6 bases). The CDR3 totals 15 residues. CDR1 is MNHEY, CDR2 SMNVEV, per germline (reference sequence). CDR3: CASSEEAGVNSPLHF. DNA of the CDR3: TGTGCCAGCAGCGAAGAGGCAGGGGTTAATTCCCCCCTCCACTTT.

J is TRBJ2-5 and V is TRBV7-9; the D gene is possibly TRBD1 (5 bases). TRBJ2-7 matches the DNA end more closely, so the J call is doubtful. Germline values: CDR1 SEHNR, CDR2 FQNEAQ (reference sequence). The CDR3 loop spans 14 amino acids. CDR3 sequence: CASSLADSPYEQYF. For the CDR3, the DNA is TGTGCCAGCAGCTTAGCCGACAGTCCCTACGAGCAGTACTTC.

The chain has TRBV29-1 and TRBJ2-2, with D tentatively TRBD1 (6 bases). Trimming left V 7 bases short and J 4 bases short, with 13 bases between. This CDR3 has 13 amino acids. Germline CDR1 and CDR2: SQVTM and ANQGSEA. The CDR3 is CSGLTGATGELFF. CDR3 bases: TGCAGCGGCCTGACAGGTGCCACCGGGGAGCTGTTTTTT.

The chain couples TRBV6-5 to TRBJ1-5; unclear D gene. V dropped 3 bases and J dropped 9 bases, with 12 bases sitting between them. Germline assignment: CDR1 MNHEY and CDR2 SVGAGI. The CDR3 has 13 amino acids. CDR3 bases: TGTGCCAGCAGTTATACTCCGCCCGGGCCCCAGCATTTT. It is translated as CASSYTPPGPQHF.

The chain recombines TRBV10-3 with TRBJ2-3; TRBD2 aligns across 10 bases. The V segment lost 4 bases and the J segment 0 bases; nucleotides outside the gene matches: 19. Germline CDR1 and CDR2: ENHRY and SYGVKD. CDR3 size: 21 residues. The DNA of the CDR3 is TGTGCCATCAGTGGATCGACTAAAACGGCTAGCGGGAGCACGAGCACAGATACGCAGTATTTT. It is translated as CAISGSTKTASGSTSTDTQYF.

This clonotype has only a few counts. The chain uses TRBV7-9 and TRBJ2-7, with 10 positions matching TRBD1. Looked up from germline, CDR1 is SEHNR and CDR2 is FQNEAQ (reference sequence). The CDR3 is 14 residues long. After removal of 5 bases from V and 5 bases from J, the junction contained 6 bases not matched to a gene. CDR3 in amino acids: CASSRDRGKDEQYF. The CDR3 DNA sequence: TGTGCCAGCAGCCGGGACAGGGGAAAGGACGAGCAGTACTTC.

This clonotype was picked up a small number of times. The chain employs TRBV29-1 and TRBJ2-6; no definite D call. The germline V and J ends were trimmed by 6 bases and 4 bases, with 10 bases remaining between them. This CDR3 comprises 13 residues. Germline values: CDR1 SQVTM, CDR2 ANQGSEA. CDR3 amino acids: CSVFVAGANVLTF. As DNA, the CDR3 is TGCAGCGTGTTCGTGGCCGGGGCCAACGTCCTGACTTTC.

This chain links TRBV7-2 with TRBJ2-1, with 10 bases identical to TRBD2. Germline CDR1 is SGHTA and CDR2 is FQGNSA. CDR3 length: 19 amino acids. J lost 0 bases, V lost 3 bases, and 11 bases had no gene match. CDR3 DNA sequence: TGTGCCAGCAGCTTGCGCCCAGCGGGGGGGCCGAGCTCCTACAATGAGCAGTTCTTC. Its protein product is CASSLRPAGGPSSYNEQFF. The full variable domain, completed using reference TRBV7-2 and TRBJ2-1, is GAGVSQSPSNKVTEKGKDVELRCDPISGHTALYWYRQSLGQGLEFLIYFQGNSAPDKSGLPSDRFSAERTGGSVSTLTIQRTQQEDSAVYLCASSLRPAGGPSSYNEQFFGPGTRLTVL.

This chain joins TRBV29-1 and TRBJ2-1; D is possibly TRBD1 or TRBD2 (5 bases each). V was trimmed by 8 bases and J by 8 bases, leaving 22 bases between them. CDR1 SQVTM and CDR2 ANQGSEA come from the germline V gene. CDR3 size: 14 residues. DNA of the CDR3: TGCAGCCTGCGGACGGGGCTCCAGTTGGATGAGCAGTTCTTC. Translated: CSLRTGLQLDEQFF.

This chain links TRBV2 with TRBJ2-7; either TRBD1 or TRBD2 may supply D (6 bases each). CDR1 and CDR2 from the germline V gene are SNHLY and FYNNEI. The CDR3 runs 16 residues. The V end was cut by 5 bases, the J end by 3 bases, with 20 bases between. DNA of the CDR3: TGTGCCAGCAGTCTTAGTCGGACAGTGGGAGGCTACGAGCAGTACTTC. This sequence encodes CASSLSRTVGGYEQYF. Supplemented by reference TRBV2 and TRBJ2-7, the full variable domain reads EPEVTQTPSHQVTQMGQEVILRCVPISNHLYFYWYRQILGQKVEFLVSFYNNEISEKSEIFDDQFSVERPDGSNFTLKIRSTKLEDSAMYFCASSLSRTVGGYEQYFGPGTRLTVT.

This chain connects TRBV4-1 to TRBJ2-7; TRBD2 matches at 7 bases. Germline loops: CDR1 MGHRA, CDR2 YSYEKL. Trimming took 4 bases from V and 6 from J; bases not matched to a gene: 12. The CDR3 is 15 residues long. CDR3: CASSREAAGVSEQYF. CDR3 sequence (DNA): TGCGCCAGCAGCCGAGAAGCGGCGGGAGTTAGCGAGCAGTACTTC.

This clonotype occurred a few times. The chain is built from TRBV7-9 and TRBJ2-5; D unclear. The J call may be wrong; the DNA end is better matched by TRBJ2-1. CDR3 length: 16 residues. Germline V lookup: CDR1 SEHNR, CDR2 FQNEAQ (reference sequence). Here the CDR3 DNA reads TGTGCCAGCAGCTATCGGTATGGCACTCCCTACAATGAGCAGTTCTTC. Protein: CASSYRYGTPYNEQFF.